This T cell receptor (beta chain) appears in the sequencing data of a study of PD-L1 blockade in urothelial cancer. About the research overall: A median blood sample held about 140,000 T cells and tens of thousands of unique TCRs.

It was locally advanced or metastatic urothelial carcinoma that patients had. Here immunoSEQ multiplex PCR was the method, and the copy in TCRdb shows in-frame clones only, minus some. The sample includes more than 30,000 clones, 75% to 85% of them seen just once. Trimming stripped 0 bases from V and 4 bases from J, with 10 bases between. The CDR3 contains 15 residues. In germline, CDR1 is LGHNT, CDR2 FRNRAP. The clonotype originates from a man aged 60-69 years with urothelial cancer. This specimen was PBMCs, taken around atezolizumab (anti-PD-L1) treatment. The chain has TRBV12-5 and TRBJ2-1; no definite D call. CDR3 bases: TGTGCTAGTGGTTTGGTACGTCGGGTTTACAATGAGCAGTTCTTC. This encodes CASGLVRRVYNEQFF.